One sample yielded the 30 T cell receptor beta chains listed below, sequenced in a study of T cell repertoires in aging, cancer and after chemotherapy. A mixed TRB-A/B primer pool amplified rearranged TRB by multiplex touch-down PCR. TCRdb re-analysed the multiplex PCR reads in MiXCR, keeping a single row per CDR3 protein. The repertoire consists of about 2,500 distinct CDR3 sequences, with approximately 26% occurring once and the leading ten covering around 5.5%. The template was genomic DNA from peripheral blood, not RNA. The source material was blood. These receptors originate from a human donor in good health.

This clonotype is large in the sample. The V gene is TRBV30, the J gene TRBJ1-2; D remains unclear. This CDR3 has 11 residues. V was trimmed by 2 bases and J by 10 bases, leaving 11 bases between them. The germline V gene has CDR1 GTSNPN and CDR2 SVGIG (reference sequence). CDR3 bases: TGTGCCTGGAGTTCCCGGACCGACTACACCTTC. Translating gives CAWSSRTDYTF.

For this clonotype: This may stem from a read error, because a much larger clone lies one nucleotide away. V is TRBV19 and J is TRBJ1-1; D perhaps matches TRBD1 (5 bases). Germline lookup yields CDR1 LNHDA and CDR2 SQIVND (reference sequence). Trimming pared 9 bases from V and 0 bases from J, leaving 17 bases between. The CDR3 loop spans 15 amino acids. DNA for the CDR3: TGTGCCAGGAGAGAGACAGCGCTGATGAACACTGAAGCTTTCTTT. It encodes CARRETALMNTEAFF.

The chain links TRBV6-5 to TRBJ2-7, with TRBD2 identical over 11 bases. Germline CDR1 and CDR2: MNHEY and SVGAGI. Trimming took 0 bases from V and 3 from J; bases not matched to a gene: 1. The CDR3 loop spans 15 amino acids. The CDR3 sequence: CASSYSLAGGYEQYF. CDR3 coding DNA: TGTGCCAGCAGTTACTCCCTAGCGGGGGGCTACGAGCAGTACTTC.

By frequency in the sample, this clonotype is large (0.1 to 1%). This rearrangement joins TRBV12-3 or TRBV12-4 to TRBJ1-2, with D hard to call. This CDR3 contains 14 residues. Trimming removed 5 bases at V and 4 bases at J, with 14 bases between. The CDR3 sequence: CASSTQLGSYGYTF. Written as DNA, the CDR3 is TGTGCCAGCAGTACCCAATTGGGTAGCTATGGCTACACCTTC.

By sample fraction, this clonotype is medium-sized. The V call is TRBV19, the J call TRBJ2-7; 11 nucleotides match TRBD2. The trim removed 5 bases at V and 3 bases at J, leaving 15 bases unmatched. Germline assignment: CDR1 LNHDA and CDR2 SQIVND (reference sequence). This CDR3 has 18 amino acids. Written as DNA, the CDR3 is TGTGCCAGTAGTTCCATTATCACACTAGCGGGGGACTTCTACGAGCAGTACTTC. This translates into CASSSIITLAGDFYEQYF.

The chain is built from TRBV9 and TRBJ2-3, with 10 nucleotides matching TRBD2. The length of the CDR3 is 18 residues. The trim removed 0 bases at V and 3 bases at J, leaving 10 bases unmatched. Germline CDR1 reads SGDLS; CDR2 reads YYNGEE. CDR3 nucleotides: TGTGCCAGCAGCGTAGCTTCGACTAGCGGGCGACGAACAGATACGCAGTATTTT. Amino acid sequence: CASSVASTSGRRTDTQYF.

This clonotype was observed a handful of times. The chain carries TRBV5-4 and TRBJ2-7, with 8 bases that match TRBD1. The CDR3 is made up of 14 amino acids. Trimming took 4 bases from V and 7 from J; bases not matched to a gene: 10. The germline V gene has CDR1 SGHNT and CDR2 YYREEE (reference sequence). The CDR3 region has the DNA TGTGCCAGCAGCCCCGGGACAGGAGACGGAGAGCAGTACTTC. Protein sequence: CASSPGTGDGEQYF.

This clonotype is classed as medium-sized. The V call is TRBV6-4, the J call TRBJ1-6; 8 positions agree with TRBD1. V shed 2 bases, J shed 5 bases, and the junction held 11 bases outside the gene matches. The CDR3 consists of 18 residues. Germline V gene lookup returns CDR1 MRHNA and CDR2 SNTAGT. The CDR3 region is CASSDTESQGADNSPLHF. CDR3 in DNA: TGTGCCAGCAGTGACACTGAAAGTCAGGGGGCAGATAATTCACCCCTCCACTTT.

In its sample, this clonotype ranks as medium-sized. The chain carries TRBV6-2 or TRBV6-3 and TRBJ2-3; TRBD2 might be the D (5 bases). From germline, CDR1 is MNHEY and CDR2 SVGEGT. This CDR3 contains 16 residues. The germline V and J ends were trimmed by 5 bases and 4 bases, with 19 bases remaining between them. Here the CDR3 DNA reads TGTGCCAGCAGTCGTAAAGGGAGCAATAGCCCAGATACGCAGTATTTT. Translating it yields CASSRKGSNSPDTQYF.

This clonotype is deemed medium-sized. The chain uses TRBV5-4 and TRBJ2-6, with D possibly TRBD2 on 7 matching bases. The V end was cut by 6 bases, the J end by 0 bases, with 16 bases between. The CDR3 runs 17 residues. Germline CDR1 and CDR2: SGHNT and YYREEE (reference sequence). The DNA for the CDR3 is TGTGCCAGCACCATTCGGGGGGCATCCTCTGGGGCCAACGTCCTGACTTTC. Amino acid sequence: CASTIRGASSGANVLTF.

By proportion, this clonotype is medium-sized. The rearrangement joins TRBV7-6 to TRBJ2-1; 7 nucleotides match TRBD1. After removal of 3 bases from V and 9 bases from J, the junction contained 14 bases not matched to a gene. The length of the CDR3 is 16 residues. Germline-derived CDR1 and CDR2 are SGHVS and FNYEAQ. CDR3 sequence reads: CASSLMTGREDGEQFF. The CDR3 region has the DNA TGTGCCAGCAGCTTGATGACAGGGCGTGAGGATGGTGAGCAGTTCTTC.

This clonotype rates as medium-sized. The gene calls are TRBV27 and TRBJ2-1, with 12 bases matching TRBD2. Germline trimming cut 1 base from V and 0 bases from J; bases unmatched to any gene: 7. The CDR3 has 19 amino acids. Germline-derived CDR1 and CDR2 are MNHEY and SMNVEV (reference sequence). The CDR3 loop reads CASSLLGLAGGPSYNEQFF. The DNA of the CDR3 is TGTGCCAGCAGTTTATTGGGGCTAGCGGGGGGGCCCTCCTACAATGAGCAGTTCTTC.

This clonotype counts as medium-sized (0.01 to 0.1%). The rearrangement links TRBV6-1 to TRBJ2-2; D is possibly TRBD2 (7 bases). CDR1 and CDR2 from the germline V gene are MNHNS and SASEGT. Trimming took off 4 bases at V and 2 bases at J, with 17 bases between the two ends. The CDR3 consists of 17 residues. The CDR3, as DNA: TGTGCCAGCAGTGTAGCCCCCTGGGGGGGCAACACCGGGGAGCTGTTTTTT. As protein: CASSVAPWGGNTGELFF.

This clonotype is categorized as medium-sized. This sequence joins TRBV28 and TRBJ1-5, with unresolved D. Trimming took off 2 bases at V and 3 bases at J, with 8 bases between the two ends. CDR1 is MDHEN and CDR2 is SYDVKM in the germline V gene. The CDR3 contains 14 residues. The CDR3 here is CASSLGPVNQPQHF. The CDR3 coding sequence is TGTGCCAGCAGTTTAGGGCCAGTCAATCAGCCCCAGCATTTT.

This clonotype qualifies as medium-sized. This chain links TRBV19 with TRBJ1-2, with 10 bases lining up with TRBD1. CDR1 and CDR2 (germline): LNHDA, SQIVND (reference sequence). V trimming: 6 bases; J trimming: 2 bases; junction bases outside the gene matches: 6. The CDR3 is 15 amino acids. The CDR3, as DNA: TGTGCCAGTAGGAGCCCGGGACAGGGGAACTATGGCTACACCTTC. Residues: CASRSPGQGNYGYTF.

By share of the sample, this clonotype is medium-sized. V gene TRBV20-1 combines with J gene TRBJ2-7; 7 positions match TRBD2. This CDR3 has 14 amino acids. Germline assignment: CDR1 DFQATT and CDR2 SNEGSKA (reference sequence). V shed 5 bases, J shed 6 bases, and the junction held 13 bases outside the gene matches. The DNA of the CDR3 is TGCAGTGCTCCTTCAGCGGGGCCGTTTGGCGAGCAGTACTTC. The encoded protein is CSAPSAGPFGEQYF.

Worth noting for this clonotype: A junction end diverges from the germline sequence, so it may reflect a read error. The V gene is TRBV20-1, the J gene TRBJ2-7, with TRBD2 identical over 7 bases. This CDR3 contains 17 residues. Germline V CDR1 and CDR2: DFQATT, SNEGSKA (reference sequence). The CDR3 coding sequence is TGCAGTGCTAGAGATGAGGATCTAGTGGCGGGGGTCCCTGAAGCGGTCTTC. Encoded protein: CSARDEDLVAGVPEAVF.

Only a few counts were recorded for this clonotype. The chain couples TRBV5-8 to TRBJ2-7; TRBD1 matches at 9 bases. Per the germline V gene, CDR1 is SGHTS and CDR2 is YDEGEE. V was clipped by 5 bases and J by 4 bases; unmatched bases: 16. CDR3 size: 17 residues. The CDR3 nucleotides are TGTGCCAGCAGTTTTCTGGGACAGGGATCGTTCGCGTACGAGCAGTACTTC. Protein sequence: CASSFLGQGSFAYEQYF.

The CDR3 region is CASSLVMGTGGKGYTF. The CDR3 bases are TGTGCCAGCAGCTTAGTTATGGGGACAGGGGGCAAAGGCTACACCTTC. The rearrangement joins TRBV7-9 to TRBJ1-2, with 12 positions matching TRBD1. The CDR3 sequence is 16 residues long. J lost 8 bases, V lost 1 base, and 8 bases had no gene match. Germline V gene sequence: CDR1 SEHNR, CDR2 FQNEAQ (reference sequence).

This clonotype is judged medium-sized. V usage is TRBV19 and J usage is TRBJ2-2; D is uncertain. V dropped 4 bases and J dropped 3 bases, with 18 bases sitting between them. This CDR3 is 17 amino acids long. Germline CDR1 reads LNHDA; CDR2 reads SQIVND (reference sequence). This CDR3 reads CASSKGAKSTYTGELFF. DNA for the CDR3: TGTGCCAGTAGTAAGGGTGCGAAGAGTACTTACACCGGGGAGCTGTTTTTT.

The J gene is TRBJ2-2, the V gene TRBV7-9; possible D gene TRBD2, 6 bases. With 9 bases removed from V and 6 bases from J, the gap between germline ends came to 20 bases. The CDR3 is 15 amino acids. Germline V lookup: CDR1 SEHNR, CDR2 FQNEAQ (reference sequence). CDR3 sequence (DNA): TGTGCCAGAACCAGAACCCAAGGGGAGGCCGGGGAGCTGTTTTTT. Protein: CARTRTQGEAGELFF.

In this sample, this clonotype is large. The chain is built from TRBV29-1 and TRBJ1-5, with D perhaps matching TRBD1 (5 bases). The CDR3 is 13 amino acids. Germline CDR1 reads SQVTM; CDR2 reads ANQGSEA. The V end was cut by 4 bases, the J end by 0 bases, with 7 bases between. The CDR3: CSVGGISNQPQHF. The CDR3 DNA is TGCAGCGTTGGGGGGATTAGCAATCAGCCCCAGCATTTT.

This clonotype is medium-sized within its sample. CDR3 region: CASSGTGSYGYTF. In DNA, the CDR3 is TGTGCCAGCAGTGGGACAGGGAGCTATGGCTACACCTTC. The chain couples TRBV2 to TRBJ1-2, with 8 bases matching TRBD1. The CDR3 has 13 amino acids. Germline V CDR1 and CDR2: SNHLY, FYNNEI. V dropped 4 bases and J dropped 4; count of bases not matched to a gene: 2. Complete variable domain (other parts from reference TRBV2 and TRBJ1-2): EPEVTQTPSHQVTQMGQEVILRCVPISNHLYFYWYRQILGQKVEFLVSFYNNEISEKSEIFDDQFSVERPDGSNFTLKIRSTKLEDSAMYFCASSGTGSYGYTFGSGTRLTVV.

In regard to this clonotype: The junction does not match germline at one end; this may be a read error. The chain has TRBV6-2 or TRBV6-3 and TRBJ1-5; TRBD1 aligns across 9 bases. Germline-derived CDR1 and CDR2 are MNHEY and SVGEGT. The CDR3 has 17 residues. Written as DNA, the CDR3 is TGTGCCAGCGGGGAGCCAACAGGGGGCGCTACGATTCAGTCCCAGCATTTT. Translated: CASGEPTGGATIQSQHF.

This clonotype qualifies as medium-sized. V usage is TRBV11-1 and J usage is TRBJ2-1; D is ambiguous. Trimming cost V 6 bases and J 4 bases, with 13 bases left between them. The CDR3 is 14 amino acids. Germline assignment: CDR1 SGHAT and CDR2 FQDESV (reference sequence). The CDR3 sequence is CASRVRQEYNEQFF. CDR3 coding DNA: TGTGCCAGCAGAGTTAGGCAGGAGTACAATGAGCAGTTCTTC. Together with reference TRBV11-1 and TRBJ2-1, the CDR3 gives the full variable domain: EAEVAQSPRYKITEKSQAVAFWCDPISGHATLYWYRQILGQGPELLVQFQDESVVDDSQLPKDRFSAERLKGVDSTLKIQPAELGDSAMYLCASRVRQEYNEQFFGPGTRLTVL.

This clonotype is medium-sized within its sample. The gene calls are TRBV24-1 and TRBJ2-2, with D possibly matching TRBD2 (5 bases). This CDR3 contains 12 residues. Germline V gives CDR1 KGHDR, CDR2 SFDVKD. The V end lost 9 bases, the J end lost 6 bases, and 10 bases lay between the germline ends. The CDR3 sequence: CATAEAAGELFF. In DNA form, the CDR3 reads TGTGCCACCGCGGAGGCGGCCGGGGAGCTGTTTTTT.

This clonotype ranks as medium-sized. This sequence joins TRBV28 and TRBJ1-5; 7 bases are shared with TRBD1. This CDR3 is built from 16 residues. Unmatched junction bases numbered 10, after V lost 7 bases and J lost 1 base. CDR1 is MDHEN and CDR2 is SYDVKM in the germline V gene. CDR3: CASTEQGQGSNQPQHF. For the CDR3, the DNA is TGTGCCAGCACAGAACAGGGGCAGGGCAGCAATCAGCCCCAGCATTTT.

The V gene is TRBV27, the J gene TRBJ2-2; D gene ambiguous. Trimming shortened V by 3 bases and J by 7 bases, and 12 bases separated the two germline ends. The CDR3 totals 14 residues. In germline, CDR1 is MNHEY, CDR2 SMNVEV (reference sequence). The CDR3 DNA follows: TGTGCCAGCAGTTTTTTAGGTGCGCGCGGGGAGCTGTTTTTT. This sequence encodes CASSFLGARGELFF.

The genes are TRBV12-3 or TRBV12-4 and TRBJ1-6, with 11 bases identical to TRBD1. The CDR3 length is 14 residues. With 6 bases clipped from V and 7 bases from J, the junction kept 2 bases outside the gene matches. The CDR3 nucleotides are TGTGCCAGCAGCCGGACAGGGGGCAATTCACCCCTCCACTTT. It encodes CASSRTGGNSPLHF.

The genes are TRBV20-1 and TRBJ2-3; TRBD2 aligns across 8 bases. Germline CDR1 DFQATT, CDR2 SNEGSKA (reference sequence). V dropped 5 bases and J dropped 2; count of bases not matched to a gene: 6. The CDR3 sequence is 14 residues long. As DNA, the CDR3 is TGCAGTGCTCTACGGGGGGGAACCACAGATACGCAGTATTTT. Amino acids: CSALRGGTTDTQYF.